The clone carrying this T cell receptor beta chain has ten or more counts. The sample comes from a study of neurological immune-mediated disorders. The time point: technical triplicate 3. The CDR3 totals 17 residues. The V gene end was trimmed by 0 bases and the J gene end by 2 bases; junction bases not matched to a gene: 2. Germline CDR1 is SGHRS and CDR2 is YFSETQ. TCRdb re-called the 5' RACE reads with MiXCR, one entry per CDR3 protein. The sample holds fewer than 35,000 distinct CDR3 sequences; approximately 16% are singletons and the top ten take 4% to 5%. The V gene is TRBV5-1, the J gene TRBJ2-7, with 16 bases identical to TRBD2. This TCR came from a female donor with HTLV-1-associated myelopathy (HAM/TSP). Material for sequencing was CD4+ T cells from blood. CDR3 amino acids: CASSLAGTSGGAYEQYF. CDR3 bases: TGCGCCAGCAGCTTGGCCGGGACTAGCGGGGGGGCCTACGAGCAGTACTTC.